This entry lists 10 T cell receptor beta chains sequenced from one sample in a study of shared clonotypes between healthy human individuals. Assay: immunoSEQ multiplex PCR; the TCRdb copy retains only in-frame clones and omits some. The sample consists of about 610,000 clones, around 96% of them appearing once. The naive CD8 subset, CD45RO-negative cells positively selected for CCR7, excluded terminally differentiated effector memory CD45RA+ cells. The sequenced sample was naive CD8+ T cells sorted from blood. Every receptor here comes from a woman aged 25 to 39 in good health.

The gene calls are TRBV19 and TRBJ2-3; 7 bases line up with TRBD2. Per the germline V gene, CDR1 is LNHDA and CDR2 is SQIVND (reference sequence). The length of the CDR3 is 15 residues. Unmatched junction bases numbered 11, after V lost 6 bases and J lost 5 bases. The chain's CDR3 is CASSEIAGGVDTQYF. The CDR3 bases are TGTGCCAGTAGCGAAATAGCGGGCGGCGTAGATACGCAGTATTTT.

The gene calls are TRBV5-5 and TRBJ2-7, with unresolved D. Germline assignment: CDR1 SGHKS and CDR2 YYEKEE (reference sequence). The CDR3 length is 16 residues. The V and J ends lost 0 bases and 4 bases respectively, with 17 bases between them. The CDR3 DNA reads TGTGCCAGCAGCTTGGCCATAATAACGCACCGATACGAGCAGTACTTC. It specifies CASSLAIITHRYEQYF.

The V call is TRBV7-9, the J call TRBJ2-1; D uncertain. CDR3 length equals 14 residues. V was shortened by 1 base and J by 0 bases, with 4 bases between the two germline ends. CDR1 and CDR2 from the germline V gene are SEHNR and FQNEAQ (reference sequence). CDR3 in amino acids: CASSLDYSYNEQFF. The DNA of the CDR3 is TGTGCCAGCAGCTTAGACTACTCCTACAATGAGCAGTTCTTC.

A single count supports this clone. The chain has TRBV13 and TRBJ2-7; TRBD1 is a possible D gene (5 bases). The CDR3 is made up of 15 amino acids. V shed 5 bases and J shed 1 base, with 15 bases lying between them. Germline V CDR1 and CDR2: PRHDT, FYEKMQ (reference sequence). The CDR3 loop reads CASSPDGAGSYEQYF. In DNA, the CDR3 is TGTGCCAGCAGCCCCGATGGGGCAGGATCCTACGAGCAGTACTTC.

The genes are TRBV19 and TRBJ2-3; D ambiguous. Germline V CDR1 and CDR2: LNHDA, SQIVND (reference sequence). This CDR3 is 16 amino acids long. V was pared by 4 bases and J by 2 bases, with 16 bases between. The CDR3 region has the DNA TGTGCCAGTAGTACGAAGGCCACCCCCCCCACAGATACGCAGTATTTT. Translating it yields CASSTKATPPTDTQYF.

The chain couples TRBV9 to TRBJ2-2; perhaps TRBD2 as D (7 bases). The V gene's germline CDR1 is SGDLS and CDR2 YYNGEE. This CDR3 comprises 18 residues. Trimming pared 0 bases from V and 6 bases from J, leaving 21 bases between. The CDR3 protein is CASSVGGGAKGPPGELFF. The CDR3 DNA reads as TGTGCCAGCAGCGTAGGAGGGGGGGCCAAAGGCCCTCCCGGGGAGCTGTTTTTT.

The genes are TRBV13 and TRBJ2-7, with 15 bases matching TRBD2. This CDR3 region has 17 residues. Per the germline V gene, CDR1 is PRHDT and CDR2 is FYEKMQ (reference sequence). Unmatched junction bases numbered 6, after V lost 4 bases and J lost 2 bases. CDR3 amino acids: CASSSTGLAGGAYEQYF. In DNA, the CDR3 is TGTGCCAGCAGCTCAACGGGACTAGCGGGAGGCGCCTACGAGCAGTACTTC.

This chain uses TRBV5-6 with TRBJ1-1, with D hard to call. From germline, CDR1 is SGHDT and CDR2 YYEEEE. V shed 0 bases and J shed 1 base, with 7 bases lying between them. This CDR3 spans 14 amino acids. The CDR3 reads CASSLGRTNTEAFF. DNA of the CDR3: TGTGCCAGCAGCTTGGGGCGGACGAACACTGAAGCTTTCTTT. Looking up the rest from reference TRBV5-6 and TRBJ1-1 gives the full variable domain: DAGVTQSPTHLIKTRGQQVTLRCSPKSGHDTVSWYQQALGQGPQFIFQYYEEEERQRGNFPDRFSGHQFPNYSSELNVNALLLGDSALYLCASSLGRTNTEAFFGQGTRLTVV.

The chain couples TRBV5-1 to TRBJ2-1, with 10 bases identical to TRBD2. The CDR3 is 16 residues long. Germline CDR1 SGHRS, CDR2 YFSETQ. Germline trimming cut 5 bases from V and 4 bases from J; bases unmatched to any gene: 9. The DNA of the CDR3 is TGCGCCAGCAGTAGGACTAGCGGCACTTCATACAATGAGCAGTTCTTC. Protein: CASSRTSGTSYNEQFF.

The rearrangement uses TRBV29-1 and TRBJ2-7; D possibly corresponds to TRBD2 (6 bases). CDR3 length: 13 amino acids. Germline V gene data show CDR1 as SQVTM and CDR2 as ANQGSEA. V was cut by 5 bases and J by 0 bases, with 11 bases left in between. The CDR3 sequence is CSVRELSSYEQYF. CDR3 coding DNA: TGCAGCGTTCGGGAGTTAAGCTCCTACGAGCAGTACTTC.